One and the same sample provided the 2 T cell receptor beta chains below, sequenced in a study of beta chain features in type 1 diabetes. Findings and caveats of the study: People with Type 1 diabetes carried modestly yet significantly shorter TCRB CDR3s in all four CD4+ subsets.

No antigen has been identified for these receptors. The sequenced template was cDNA made from the entire isolated RNA. Profiling relied on immunoSEQ multiplex PCR, and the TCRdb table lists in-frame clones only, not all of them. The sample contains roughly 340,000 clones, about 13% of which appear only once. The sequenced material came from naive CD4+ T cells from blood. The receptors were gathered from a woman between 18 and 29 years old with type 1 diabetes.

This clone was seen a handful of times. The genes are TRBV25-1 and TRBJ1-1; a possible D gene is TRBD1 (6 bases). CDR1 is MGHDK and CDR2 is SYGVNS in the germline V gene. V was pared by 2 bases and J by 9 bases, with 16 bases between. The CDR3 is 14 residues long. CDR3 sequence: CASSETGTGEKAFF. The CDR3 DNA reads TGTGCCAGCAGTGAAACAGGGACCGGGGAAAAAGCTTTCTTT. The variable domain in full, completed from reference TRBV25-1 and TRBJ1-1, reads EADIYQTPRYLVIGTGKKITLECSQTMGHDKMYWYQQDPGMELHLIHYSYGVNSTEKGDLSSESTVSRIRTEHFPLTLESARPSHTSQYLCASSETGTGEKAFFGQGTRLTVV.

V is TRBV7-3 and J is TRBJ2-1; D ambiguous. The V gene's germline CDR1 is SGHTA and CDR2 FQGTGA. The CDR3 has 14 amino acids. The V end was cut by 5 bases, the J end by 4 bases, with 12 bases between. This chain's CDR3 is CASSPQPIYNEQFF. DNA of the CDR3: TGTGCCAGCAGCCCCCAACCTATATACAATGAGCAGTTCTTC.